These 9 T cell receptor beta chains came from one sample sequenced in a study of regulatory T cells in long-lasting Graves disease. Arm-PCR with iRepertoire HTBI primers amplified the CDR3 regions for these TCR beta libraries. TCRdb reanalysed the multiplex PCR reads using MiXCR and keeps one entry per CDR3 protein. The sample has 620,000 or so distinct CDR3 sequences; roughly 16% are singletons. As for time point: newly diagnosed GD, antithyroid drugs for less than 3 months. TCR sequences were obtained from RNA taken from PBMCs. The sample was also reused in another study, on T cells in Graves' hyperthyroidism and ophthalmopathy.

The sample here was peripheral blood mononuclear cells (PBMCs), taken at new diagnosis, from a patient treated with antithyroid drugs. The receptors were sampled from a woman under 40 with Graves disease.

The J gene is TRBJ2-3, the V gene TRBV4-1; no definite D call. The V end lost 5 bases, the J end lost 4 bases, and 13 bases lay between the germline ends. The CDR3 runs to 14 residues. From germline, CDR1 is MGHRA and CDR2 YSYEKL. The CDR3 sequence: CASSAGLAPDTQYF. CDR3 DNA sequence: TGCGCCAGCAGCGCAGGTTTGGCCCCAGATACGCAGTATTTT.

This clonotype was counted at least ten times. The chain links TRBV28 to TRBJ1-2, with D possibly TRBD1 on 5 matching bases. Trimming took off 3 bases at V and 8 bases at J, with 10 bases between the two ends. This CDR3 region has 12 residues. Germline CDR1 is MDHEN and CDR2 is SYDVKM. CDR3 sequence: CASSLTVRGYTF. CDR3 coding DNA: TGTGCCAGCAGTTTGACAGTAAGAGGCTACACCTTC.

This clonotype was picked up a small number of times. The CDR3 DNA reads as TGTGCCAGCAGTGACCGGAGTTGGAATGAAAAACTGTTTTTT. Translated: CASSDRSWNEKLFF. J is TRBJ1-4 and V is TRBV27; D remains ambiguous. CDR3 length: 14 residues. Germline CDR1 is MNHEY and CDR2 is SMNVEV (reference sequence). The V end lost 5 bases, the J end lost 5 bases, and 12 bases lay between the germline ends.

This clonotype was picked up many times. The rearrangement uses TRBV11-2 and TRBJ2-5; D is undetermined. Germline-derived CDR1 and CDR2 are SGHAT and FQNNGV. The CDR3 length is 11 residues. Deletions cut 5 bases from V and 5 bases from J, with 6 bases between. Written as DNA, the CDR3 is TGTGCCAGCAGCCGTCTTGAGACCCAGTACTTC. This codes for CASSRLETQYF.

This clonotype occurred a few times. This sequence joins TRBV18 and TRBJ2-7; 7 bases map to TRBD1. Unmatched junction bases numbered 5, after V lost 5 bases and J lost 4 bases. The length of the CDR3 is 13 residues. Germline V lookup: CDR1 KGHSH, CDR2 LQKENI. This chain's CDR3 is CASSKGASYEQYF. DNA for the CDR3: TGTGCCAGCTCAAAGGGGGCTAGTTACGAGCAGTACTTC.

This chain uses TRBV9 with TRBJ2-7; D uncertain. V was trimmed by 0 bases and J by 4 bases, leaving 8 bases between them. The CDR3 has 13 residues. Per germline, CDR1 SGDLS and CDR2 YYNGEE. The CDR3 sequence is CASSVGVRYEQYF. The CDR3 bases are TGTGCCAGCAGCGTAGGCGTGAGATACGAGCAGTACTTC.

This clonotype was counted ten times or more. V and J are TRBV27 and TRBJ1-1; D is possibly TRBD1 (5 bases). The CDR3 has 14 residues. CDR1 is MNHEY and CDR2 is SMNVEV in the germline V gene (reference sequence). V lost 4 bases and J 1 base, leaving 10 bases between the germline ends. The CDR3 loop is CASSWRTGNTEAFF. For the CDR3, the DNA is TGTGCCAGCAGTTGGAGAACAGGGAACACTGAAGCTTTCTTT.

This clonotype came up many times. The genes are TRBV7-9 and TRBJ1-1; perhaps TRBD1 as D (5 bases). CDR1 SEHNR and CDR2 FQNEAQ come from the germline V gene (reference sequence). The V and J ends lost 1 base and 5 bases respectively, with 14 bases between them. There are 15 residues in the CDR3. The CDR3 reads CASSLGVGLRTEAFF. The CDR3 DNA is TGTGCCAGCAGCTTAGGCGTGGGACTAAGGACTGAAGCTTTCTTT.

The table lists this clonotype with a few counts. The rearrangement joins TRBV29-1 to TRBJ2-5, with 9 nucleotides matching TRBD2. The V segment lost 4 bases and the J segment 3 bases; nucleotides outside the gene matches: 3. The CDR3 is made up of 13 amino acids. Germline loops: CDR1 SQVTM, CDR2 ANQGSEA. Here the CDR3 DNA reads TGCAGCGTTGCGCGGGAGGGGAAAGAGACCCAGTACTTC. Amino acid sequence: CSVAREGKETQYF.